A selection of T cell receptor beta chains follows, all from one sample in a study of blood T cell repertoires in COVID-19. This table comes from immunoSEQ multiplex PCR, and its TCRdb copy is limited to in-frame clones, with some not included. The profile shows around 200,000 clones, around 82% of them singletons. Source material: peripheral blood. The origin of the receptors is a woman in her thirties or forties with active or convalescent COVID-19. CDR3s include the opening cysteine and the closing phenylalanine or tryptophan. The D gene is left open where the match is weak. Some rows have no size entry. The others give once, few or many, or a class for an expanded clone.

j_gene: TRBJ1-1
abundance: NA
v_gene: TRBV28
d_gene: TRBD1
CDR3nt: TGTGCCAGCAGAGGCACAGGGGGGAACACTGAAGCTTTCTTT
CDR3aa: CASRGTGGNTEAFF

j_gene: TRBJ2-3
abundance: NA
v_gene: TRBV10-1
d_gene: TRBD2
CDR3nt: TGCGCCAGTTTAAAACTAGCGGGGGCTATCCACAGTACGCAGTATTTT
CDR3aa: CASLKLAGAIHSTQYF

j_gene: TRBJ2-5
abundance: NA
v_gene: TRBV19
d_gene: NA
CDR3nt: TGTGCCAGTAGTATAGCCGGACATCAAGAGACCCAGTACTTC
CDR3aa: CASSIAGHQETQYF

j_gene: TRBJ2-7
abundance: NA
v_gene: TRBV6-5
d_gene: NA
CDR3nt: TGTGCCAGCTTTCGGGGGGCGACTGGGGACTACGAGCAGTACTTC
CDR3aa: CASFRGATGDYEQYF

j_gene: TRBJ1-6
abundance: NA
v_gene: TRBV7-9
d_gene: NA
CDR3nt: TGTGCCAGCAGGGGGGGAGATTCACCCCTCCACTTT
CDR3aa: CASRGGDSPLHF

j_gene: TRBJ1-1
abundance: NA
v_gene: TRBV2
d_gene: NA
CDR3nt: TGTGCCAGCAGTGAAATTGGGGGCGTATCGGCTGAAGCTTTCTTT
CDR3aa: CASSEIGGVSAEAFF

j_gene: TRBJ1-5
abundance: NA
v_gene: TRBV6-5
d_gene: NA
CDR3nt: TGTGCCAGCAGTTACTCGCGGATGGTAGGACAGCCCCAGCATTTT
CDR3aa: CASSYSRMVGQPQHF

j_gene: TRBJ2-1
abundance: NA
v_gene: TRBV11-3
d_gene: NA
CDR3nt: TGTGCCAGCAGCTTAGAATCGGCGGCCTTTAGCTCCTACAATGAGCAGTTCTTC
CDR3aa: CASSLESAAFSSYNEQFF

j_gene: TRBJ2-5
abundance: NA
v_gene: TRBV29-1
d_gene: NA
CDR3nt: TGCAGCGGTAAGGAGAGAGGGAGCGAGACCCAGTACTTC
CDR3aa: CSGKERGSETQYF

j_gene: TRBJ1-1
abundance: NA
v_gene: TRBV25-1
d_gene: TRBD1
CDR3nt: TGTGCCAGCAGTGATGGGACAGGGGGCACTGAAGCTTTCTTT
CDR3aa: CASSDGTGGTEAFF

j_gene: TRBJ1-5
abundance: NA
v_gene: TRBV9
d_gene: TRBD1
CDR3nt: TGTGCCAGCAGCGTAGGGGACAGGGCAGGGCAGCCCCAGCATTTT
CDR3aa: CASSVGDRAGQPQHF

j_gene: TRBJ1-1
abundance: few
v_gene: TRBV6-1
d_gene: NA
CDR3nt: TGTGCCAGCATTGAACTGACAGTGAACACTGAAGCTTTCTTT
CDR3aa: CASIELTVNTEAFF

j_gene: TRBJ2-7
abundance: many
v_gene: TRBV7-3
d_gene: TRBD2
CDR3nt: TGTGCCAGCAGCCTCCAGCCGGGACTAGCGGGGGACTACGAGCAGTACTTC
CDR3aa: CASSLQPGLAGDYEQYF

j_gene: TRBJ1-6
abundance: NA
v_gene: TRBV27
d_gene: TRBD1
CDR3nt: TGTGCCAGCAGCCCTCGAACGACAGGGATGAATTCACCCCTCCACTTT
CDR3aa: CASSPRTTGMNSPLHF

j_gene: TRBJ1-1
abundance: few
v_gene: TRBV20-1
d_gene: NA
CDR3nt: TGCAGTGCGGGGGGGAACACTGAAGCTTTCTTT
CDR3aa: CSAGGNTEAFF

j_gene: TRBJ1-5
abundance: few
v_gene: TRBV19
d_gene: NA
CDR3nt: TGTGCCAGTAGCAATTGGGGGCTGGGGCCCCAGCATTTT
CDR3aa: CASSNWGLGPQHF

j_gene: TRBJ1-1
abundance: NA
v_gene: TRBV6-5
d_gene: NA
CDR3nt: TGTGCCAGCAGTTACGTGCCGGGATCGGCTGAAGCTTTCTTT
CDR3aa: CASSYVPGSAEAFF

j_gene: TRBJ2-3
abundance: NA
v_gene: TRBV6-5
d_gene: NA
CDR3nt: TGTGCCAGCAGCACCGCGGGGCTGGACACAGATACGCAGTATTTT
CDR3aa: CASSTAGLDTDTQYF

j_gene: TRBJ1-2
abundance: NA
v_gene: TRBV19
d_gene: NA
CDR3nt: TGTGCCAGTACGAACACAGGCCGGGAGGGCTTTGGCTACACCTTC
CDR3aa: CASTNTGREGFGYTF

j_gene: TRBJ2-1
abundance: NA
v_gene: TRBV21-1
d_gene: NA
CDR3nt: TGTGCCAGCAGCAAGTACCGCGCCAGGGTAATTCTCAATGAGCAGTTCTTC
CDR3aa: CASSKYRARVILNEQFF

j_gene: TRBJ2-1
abundance: once
v_gene: TRBV5-8
d_gene: TRBD2
CDR3nt: TGTGCCAGCAGCTTGTTACTAGCGGGGAGAATTTACAATGAGCAGTTCTTC
CDR3aa: CASSLLLAGRIYNEQFF

j_gene: TRBJ1-5
abundance: NA
v_gene: TRBV19
d_gene: TRBD1
CDR3nt: TGTGCCAGTTTCGACGGACAGGCTTACAATCAGCCCCAGCATTTT
CDR3aa: CASFDGQAYNQPQHF

j_gene: TRBJ1-4
abundance: NA
v_gene: TRBV25-1
d_gene: NA
CDR3nt: TGTGCCAGCAGTGAATTAGGGGGTGAGGGGCGGTATGAAAAACTGTTTTTT
CDR3aa: CASSELGGEGRYEKLFF

j_gene: TRBJ2-1
abundance: NA
v_gene: TRBV24-1
d_gene: NA
CDR3nt: TGTGCCACCAGACAGGGCAACAATGAGCAGTTCTTC
CDR3aa: CATRQGNNEQFF

j_gene: TRBJ1-2
abundance: NA
v_gene: TRBV7-9
d_gene: NA
CDR3nt: TGTGCCAGCAGCTTCTCTGGGGGGTTCGACTATGGCTACACCTTC
CDR3aa: CASSFSGGFDYGYTF

j_gene: TRBJ2-1
abundance: NA
v_gene: TRBV5-1
d_gene: NA
CDR3nt: TGCGCCAGCAGCTCCAGCGGTTACAATGAGCAGTTCTTC
CDR3aa: CASSSSGYNEQFF

j_gene: TRBJ1-1
abundance: NA
v_gene: TRBV7-9
d_gene: NA
CDR3nt: TGTGCCAGCAGCTTAGACAGGGACACTGAAGCTTTCTTT
CDR3aa: CASSLDRDTEAFF

j_gene: TRBJ1-1
abundance: NA
v_gene: TRBV2
d_gene: NA
CDR3nt: TGTGCCAGCAAGAAGGGTTGGGGAGCTGAAGCTTTCTTT
CDR3aa: CASKKGWGAEAFF

j_gene: TRBJ2-5
abundance: NA
v_gene: TRBV2
d_gene: TRBD2
CDR3nt: TGTGCCAGCTACAGAGGACTAGCTTCCCAAGAGACCCAGTACTTC
CDR3aa: CASYRGLASQETQYF

j_gene: TRBJ2-3
abundance: NA
v_gene: TRBV7-9
d_gene: TRBD2
CDR3nt: TGTGCCAGCAGCTTAACGGGAGGGGTAGATACGCAGTATTTT
CDR3aa: CASSLTGGVDTQYF

j_gene: TRBJ2-2
abundance: NA
v_gene: TRBV28
d_gene: NA
CDR3nt: TGTGCCAGCAAGGGGACCGGGGAGCTGTTTTTT
CDR3aa: CASKGTGELFF

j_gene: TRBJ1-5
abundance: once
v_gene: TRBV6-6
d_gene: NA
CDR3nt: TGTGCCAGCAGTTACCTCAGGGTGGGGCAGCCCCAGCATTTT
CDR3aa: CASSYLRVGQPQHF

j_gene: TRBJ2-7
abundance: NA
v_gene: TRBV27
d_gene: TRBD2
CDR3nt: TGTGCCAGCAGTTTAGGCCCCCTAGCGGGGGGGCCGGGGTACGAGCAGTACTTC
CDR3aa: CASSLGPLAGGPGYEQYF

j_gene: TRBJ1-6
abundance: NA
v_gene: TRBV11-2
d_gene: NA
CDR3nt: TGTGCCAGCAGCCCAACGTTACAGGGTCATAATTCACCCCTCCACTTT
CDR3aa: CASSPTLQGHNSPLHF

j_gene: TRBJ1-2
abundance: NA
v_gene: TRBV19
d_gene: NA
CDR3nt: TGTGCCAGTGGTCGAGTTGATTTTCCGAACTATGGCTACACCTTC
CDR3aa: CASGRVDFPNYGYTF

j_gene: TRBJ2-7
abundance: NA
v_gene: TRBV3-1/TRBV3-2
d_gene: TRBD1
CDR3nt: TGTGCCAGCAGCCCGCGGGACAGGGCCATCCACGAGCAGTACTTC
CDR3aa: CASSPRDRAIHEQYF

j_gene: TRBJ1-2
abundance: NA
v_gene: TRBV12-3/TRBV12-4
d_gene: NA
CDR3nt: TGTGCCAGCAGTTTCACAGTCTATGGCTACACCTTC
CDR3aa: CASSFTVYGYTF